Shown below are 32 T cell receptor beta chains from a single sample sequenced in a study of blood T cell repertoires in COVID-19. Here immunoSEQ multiplex PCR was the method, and the copy in TCRdb shows in-frame clones only, minus some. The repertoire holds about 190,000 clones, with around 90% as singletons. Sequencing was done on a sample of peripheral blood. The receptors were sampled from a man between 35 and 55 years old with active or convalescent COVID-19.

V and J are TRBV4-1 and TRBJ2-7; no reliable D call. The V and J ends lost 0 bases and 0 bases respectively, with 9 bases between them. Germline-derived CDR1 and CDR2 are MGHRA and YSYEKL. CDR3 size: 15 residues. CDR3 in amino acids: CASSQEPRSSYEQYF. CDR3 in DNA: TGCGCCAGCAGCCAAGAACCGAGAAGCTCCTACGAGCAGTACTTC.

This clone was seen only once. This rearrangement joins TRBV9 to TRBJ1-2, with 7 bases fitting TRBD1. Germline V gives CDR1 SGDLS, CDR2 YYNGEE. The CDR3 loop spans 15 amino acids. J lost 2 bases, V lost 0 bases, and 4 bases had no gene match. Here the CDR3 reads CASSVEIGGNYGYTF. CDR3 nucleotides: TGTGCCAGCAGCGTAGAAATAGGGGGCAACTATGGCTACACCTTC.

V is TRBV14 and J is TRBJ1-3, with unresolved D. V lost 4 bases, J lost 2 bases, and 6 bases lay in between. Germline V gives CDR1 SGHDN, CDR2 FVKESK. This CDR3 contains 13 residues. CDR3 sequence reads: CASSRETGNTIYF. The DNA of the CDR3 is TGTGCCAGCAGCCGGGAGACTGGAAACACCATATATTTT.

The sample holds one count of this clone. The chain combines TRBV25-1 with TRBJ2-7, with TRBD2 matching 7 bases. V was clipped by 8 bases and J by 2 bases; unmatched bases: 3. Looked up from germline, CDR1 is MGHDK and CDR2 is SYGVNS. CDR3 size: 12 residues. Here the CDR3 DNA reads TGTGCCAGCCGGGGAGGGGCCTACGAGCAGTACTTC. Protein: CASRGGAYEQYF.

The chain carries TRBV5-1 and TRBJ1-4; perhaps TRBD1 as D (6 bases). CDR3 size: 13 residues. Germline CDR1 SGHRS, CDR2 YFSETQ. Trimming took off 5 bases at V and 8 bases at J, with 13 bases between the two ends. Here the CDR3 DNA reads TGCGCCAGCAGGGCCGGGGGGCAGGAAAAACTGTTTTTT. This encodes CASRAGGQEKLFF.

In this sample, this clone turned up once. The genes are TRBV28 and TRBJ2-5; 7 bases map to TRBD2. Trimming at V came to 7 bases and at J to 5 bases, leaving 10 bases not matched to a gene. The CDR3 is 14 residues long. The germline CDR1 and CDR2 sequences are MDHEN and SYDVKM. DNA for the CDR3: TGTGCCAGCAACCTCGAGGGGCGGGGGGAGACCCAGTACTTC. Translation gives CASNLEGRGETQYF.

This clone turned up a few times. CDR3 DNA sequence: TGTGCCAGCAGTTTCCCGAACATGAACACTGAAGCTTTCTTT. It specifies CASSFPNMNTEAFF. V gene TRBV28 combines with J gene TRBJ1-1, with D unresolved. The V and J ends lost 3 bases and 0 bases respectively, with 8 bases between them. Per germline, CDR1 MDHEN and CDR2 SYDVKM. The CDR3 spans 14 residues.

With respect to this clone: The sample has other DNA sequences that encode this CDR3 too. This chain links TRBV11-2 with TRBJ2-5; D gene unclear. The germline CDR1 and CDR2 sequences are SGHAT and FQNNGV. The V end was cut by 5 bases, the J end by 4 bases, with 5 bases between. The CDR3 contains 11 residues. The CDR3 nucleotides read TGTGCCAGCAGCCTGCGAGAGACCCAGTACTTC. It specifies CASSLRETQYF.

The chain joins TRBV2 to TRBJ2-7; the D is unclear. Trimming cost V 5 bases and J 1 base, with 9 bases left between them. The CDR3 loop spans 13 amino acids. Germline V gives CDR1 SNHLY, CDR2 FYNNEI. CDR3 sequence reads: CASSPSVSYEQYF. For the CDR3, the DNA is TGTGCCAGCAGTCCCAGTGTTTCCTACGAGCAGTACTTC.

This clone was seen just once. The chain links TRBV2 to TRBJ1-4; 8 bases agree with TRBD1. The V gene's germline CDR1 is SNHLY and CDR2 FYNNEI. The ends lost 4 bases at V and 11 bases at J; junction bases unmatched: 3. The CDR3 loop spans 12 amino acids. CDR3 sequence reads: CASSGTGMKLFF. The CDR3 DNA is TGTGCCAGCAGTGGGACAGGGATGAAACTGTTTTTT. The whole variable domain, filled in from reference TRBV2 and TRBJ1-4, reads EPEVTQTPSHQVTQMGQEVILRCVPISNHLYFYWYRQILGQKVEFLVSFYNNEISEKSEIFDDQFSVERPDGSNFTLKIRSTKLEDSAMYFCASSGTGMKLFFGSGTQLSVL.

The chain has TRBV27 and TRBJ2-7; a possible D gene is TRBD2 (5 bases). The V and J ends lost 5 bases and 0 bases respectively, with 5 bases between them. Germline V gene sequence: CDR1 MNHEY, CDR2 SMNVEV (reference sequence). This CDR3 region has 12 residues. This chain's CDR3 is CASSTSSYEQYF. DNA of the CDR3: TGTGCCAGCAGTACTAGCTCCTACGAGCAGTACTTC.

This chain joins TRBV20-1 and TRBJ2-7, with D possibly TRBD1 on 6 matching bases. CDR3 length: 11 residues. The germline gives CDR1 DFQATT, CDR2 SNEGSKA (reference sequence). With 6 bases removed from V and 5 bases from J, the gap between germline ends came to 11 bases. The CDR3 coding sequence is TGCAGTGCGCCCGAGGGGGACGAGCAGTACTTC. Residues: CSAPEGDEQYF.

The chain couples TRBV5-4 to TRBJ2-3; the match to TRBD2 covers 15 bases. V lost 1 base, J lost 4 bases, and 13 bases stayed unmatched. This CDR3 region has 20 residues. Germline V gene sequence: CDR1 SGHNT, CDR2 YYREEE (reference sequence). CDR3 protein: CASSLLGLAGGPILADTQYF. CDR3 sequence (DNA): TGTGCCAGCAGCTTGTTGGGACTAGCGGGGGGCCCCATCTTAGCAGATACGCAGTATTTT.

This clone came up once. The V call is TRBV4-1, the J call TRBJ1-5; D is unclear. Germline V gene data show CDR1 as MGHRA and CDR2 as YSYEKL. The CDR3 spans 15 residues. V gave up 0 bases and J gave up 5 bases, with 11 bases separating them. The CDR3 loop reads CASSQDNGIYQPQHF. Written as DNA, the CDR3 is TGCGCCAGCAGCCAAGATAACGGGATTTATCAGCCCCAGCATTTT.

This clone came up once. The genes are TRBV5-1 and TRBJ1-5; TRBD1 matches 7 bases. CDR3 length equals 16 residues. V shed 4 bases and J 2 bases; nucleotides not matched to a gene: 9. Germline V CDR1 and CDR2: SGHRS, YFSETQ. This chain's CDR3 is CASSLGQGEGNQPQHF. DNA of the CDR3: TGCGCCAGCAGCCTCGGGCAGGGGGAGGGCAATCAGCCCCAGCATTTT.

This clone has a single count. The rearrangement joins TRBV6-5 to TRBJ1-6, with D possibly matching TRBD1 (6 bases). The germline gives CDR1 MNHEY, CDR2 SVGAGI. The ends were cut back, 7 bases at V and 6 bases at J, with 13 bases in the middle. This CDR3 has 14 amino acids. The CDR3 protein is CASTRQEGNSPLHF. Here the CDR3 DNA reads TGTGCCAGCACCCGACAGGAAGGTAATTCACCCCTCCACTTT.

The CDR3 DNA is TGTGCCAGCAGTGGAAGGGGGGGTTTTAACAATGAGCAGTTCTTC. Its translation is CASSGRGGFNNEQFF. The chain is built from TRBV28 and TRBJ2-1, with D tentatively TRBD2 (7 bases). Per germline, CDR1 MDHEN and CDR2 SYDVKM. The CDR3 consists of 15 residues. Trimming took 5 bases from V and 5 from J, leaving 16 bases between them.

This clone was detected a few times. The chain uses TRBV10-2 and TRBJ1-1; D gene unclear. Looked up from germline, CDR1 is WSHSY and CDR2 is SAAADI. The germline V and J ends were trimmed by 0 bases and 4 bases, with 12 bases remaining between them. CDR3 length: 15 residues. The CDR3 reads CASSESNSGGTEAFF. Written as DNA, the CDR3 is TGCGCCAGCAGTGAGTCGAATTCGGGAGGCACTGAAGCTTTCTTT.

V usage is TRBV28 and J usage is TRBJ2-7, with D unclear. The CDR3 has 13 amino acids. Germline values: CDR1 MDHEN, CDR2 SYDVKM. Trimming removed 3 bases at V and 3 bases at J, with 9 bases between. The CDR3 loop is CASSFQFRYEQYF. CDR3 coding DNA: TGTGCCAGCAGTTTCCAGTTTCGCTACGAGCAGTACTTC.

V usage is TRBV5-1 and J usage is TRBJ1-3, with no clear D. The CDR3 has 15 residues. Germline-derived CDR1 and CDR2 are SGHRS and YFSETQ. V was trimmed by 0 bases and J by 0 bases, leaving 7 bases between them. CDR3 in DNA: TGCGCCAGCAGCTTGGGAGGGAGCTCTGGAAACACCATATATTTT. Encoded protein: CASSLGGSSGNTIYF.

The rearrangement joins TRBV6-5 to TRBJ2-1, with 11 bases fitting TRBD2. This CDR3 contains 15 residues. V shed 6 bases and J 3 bases; nucleotides not matched to a gene: 4. In germline, CDR1 is MNHEY, CDR2 SVGAGI. The CDR3, as DNA: TGTGCCAGCAGCGCGACTAGCGGGGACTACAATGAGCAGTTCTTC. Translated: CASSATSGDYNEQFF.

The rearrangement uses TRBV11-2 and TRBJ2-1; possible D gene TRBD2, 6 bases. Trimming removed 1 base from V and 7 bases from J, with 8 bases in between. The CDR3 is made up of 13 amino acids. CDR1 and CDR2 (germline): SGHAT, FQNNGV. CDR3 region: CASSLALANEQFF. As DNA, the CDR3 is TGTGCCAGCAGCTTAGCTCTAGCGAATGAGCAGTTCTTC.

This sequence joins TRBV5-4 and TRBJ2-2; TRBD1 aligns across 11 bases. Germline V gene data show CDR1 as SGHNT and CDR2 as YYREEE (reference sequence). This CDR3 has 15 amino acids. V lost 3 bases to trimming and J lost 4 bases; unmatched junction nucleotides: 2. The CDR3 DNA follows: TGTGCCAGCAGCTGGACAGGGGGCCTCACCGGGGAGCTGTTTTTT. It yields the protein CASSWTGGLTGELFF. The complete variable domain, with remaining parts taken from reference TRBV5-4 and TRBJ2-2, reads ETGVTQSPTHLIKTRGQQVTLRCSSQSGHNTVSWYQQALGQGPQFIFQYYREEENGRGNFPPRFSGLQFPNYSSELNVNALELDDSALYLCASSWTGGLTGELFFGEGSRLTVL.

The rearrangement uses TRBV4-2 and TRBJ2-1; 8 bases are a match to TRBD2. Losses at the gene ends were 1 base for V and 5 bases for J; bases not matched to a gene: 7. The CDR3 loop spans 16 amino acids. CDR1 and CDR2 from the germline V gene are LGHNA and YNFKEQ. CDR3 nucleotide sequence: TGTGCCAGCAGCCAAGGGTTACGGGGGGGAGACAATGAGCAGTTCTTC. Amino acids: CASSQGLRGGDNEQFF.

The chain joins TRBV7-6 to TRBJ1-1, with D perhaps matching TRBD1 (5 bases). This CDR3 comprises 14 residues. Germline V gene data show CDR1 as SGHVS and CDR2 as FNYEAQ. The ends were cut back, 0 bases at V and 5 bases at J, with 10 bases in the middle. DNA of the CDR3: TGTGCCAGCAGCTTAGCCGGATCAGGGACTGAAGCTTTCTTT. It specifies CASSLAGSGTEAFF.

V and J are TRBV2 and TRBJ2-3; 12 bases agree with TRBD1. The CDR3 totals 15 residues. CDR1 is SNHLY, CDR2 FYNNEI, per germline. V was pared by 9 bases and J by 4 bases, with 8 bases of the junction left unmatched. CDR3: CASKSGTGGADTQYF. CDR3 nucleotides: TGTGCCAGTAAATCCGGGACAGGGGGCGCAGATACGCAGTATTTT.

There are a few counts of this clone. The rearrangement links TRBV2 to TRBJ1-5; TRBD1 might be the D (5 bases). V lost 7 bases to trimming and J lost 4 bases, with 11 bases between them. The CDR3 spans 13 residues. Per the germline V gene, CDR1 is SNHLY and CDR2 is FYNNEI. CDR3 residues: CASTKQENQPQHF. The CDR3 DNA is TGTGCCAGCACCAAACAGGAAAATCAGCCCCAGCATTTT.

As for this clone: Other DNA sequences in this specimen translate into the identical CDR3. This sequence joins TRBV9 and TRBJ2-1; D is perhaps TRBD1 (6 bases). In germline, CDR1 is SGDLS, CDR2 YYNGEE. Trimming removed 2 bases at V and 4 bases at J, with 7 bases between. The CDR3 is made up of 13 amino acids. The DNA of the CDR3 is TGTGCCAGCAGCGTCGGACAGTACAATGAGCAGTTCTTC. Amino acid sequence: CASSVGQYNEQFF.

V usage is TRBV27 and J usage is TRBJ2-5; possible D gene TRBD2, 6 bases. The ends were cut back, 3 bases at V and 4 bases at J, with 15 bases in the middle. The CDR3 totals 15 residues. Germline CDR1 and CDR2: MNHEY and SMNVEV (reference sequence). As DNA, the CDR3 is TGTGCCAGCAGTTTCTATGGAGGGGTCCCAGAGACCCAGTACTTC. Its protein is CASSFYGGVPETQYF.

This chain connects TRBV2 to TRBJ2-3, with 9 bases lining up with TRBD2. This CDR3 contains 14 residues. Germline assignment: CDR1 SNHLY and CDR2 FYNNEI. V lost 6 bases, J lost 1 base, and 2 bases stayed unmatched. CDR3 bases: TGTGCCAGCAGAACTAGCGGGCGCACAGATACGCAGTATTTT. Translated, it gives CASRTSGRTDTQYF.

CDR3 DNA: TGTGCCACCAGCAGAGATCAGTCTCGCTCTGGAAACACCATATATTTT. Translating gives CATSRDQSRSGNTIYF. The gene calls are TRBV15 and TRBJ1-3; D is unresolved. Germline V gene data show CDR1 as LNHNV and CDR2 as YYDKDF (reference sequence). Trimming cost V 0 bases and J 0 bases, with 9 bases left between them. The CDR3 loop spans 16 amino acids.

Of note for this clone: The same CDR3 also results from other DNA sequences found in this sample. The rearrangement links TRBV5-1 to TRBJ2-7, with 7 bases fitting TRBD1. J was trimmed by 3 bases and V by 4 bases; bases with no gene match: 4. The germline gives CDR1 SGHRS, CDR2 YFSETQ. The CDR3 spans 13 residues. CDR3 DNA sequence: TGCGCCAGCAGCCTGGGACAGAACTACGAGCAGTACTTC. Translating gives CASSLGQNYEQYF.